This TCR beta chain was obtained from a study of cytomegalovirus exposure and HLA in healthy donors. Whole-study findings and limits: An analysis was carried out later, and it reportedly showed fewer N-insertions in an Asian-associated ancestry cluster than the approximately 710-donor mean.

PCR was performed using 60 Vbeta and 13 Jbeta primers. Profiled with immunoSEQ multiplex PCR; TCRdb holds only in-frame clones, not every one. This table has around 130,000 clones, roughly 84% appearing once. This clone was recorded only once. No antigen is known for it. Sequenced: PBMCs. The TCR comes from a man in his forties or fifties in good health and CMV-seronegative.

DNA of the CDR3: TGCGCCAGCAGCTTTCGGGACACCTTGGCAGATACGCAGTATTTT. The encoded protein is CASSFRDTLADTQYF. The rearrangement uses TRBV5-1 and TRBJ2-3; TRBD1 might be the D (6 bases). V was clipped by 2 bases and J by 4 bases, with 14 bases between them. Germline V CDR1 and CDR2: SGHRS, YFSETQ. This CDR3 has 15 residues.